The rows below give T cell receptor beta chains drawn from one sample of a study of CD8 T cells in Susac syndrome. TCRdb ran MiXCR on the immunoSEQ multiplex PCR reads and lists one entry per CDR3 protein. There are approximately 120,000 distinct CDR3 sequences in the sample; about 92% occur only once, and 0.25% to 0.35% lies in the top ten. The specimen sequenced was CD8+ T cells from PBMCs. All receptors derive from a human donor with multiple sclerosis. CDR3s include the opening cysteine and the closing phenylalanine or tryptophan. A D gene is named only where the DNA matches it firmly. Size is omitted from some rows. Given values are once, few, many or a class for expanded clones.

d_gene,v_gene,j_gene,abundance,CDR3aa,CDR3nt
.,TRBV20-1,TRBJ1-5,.,CSARDSGTGRRVGQPQHF,TGCAGTGCTAGAGATAGTGGAACGGGACGAAGGGTCGGACAGCCCCAGCATTTT
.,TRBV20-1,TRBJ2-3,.,CSAALRPDTQYF,TGCAGTGCGGCCCTTCGCCCAGATACGCAGTATTTT
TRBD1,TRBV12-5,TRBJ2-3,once,CASGPTGAGDTQYF,TGTGCTAGTGGTCCGACAGGGGCGGGGGATACGCAGTATTTT
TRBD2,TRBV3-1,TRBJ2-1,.,CASSRLAGGQNEQFF,TGTGCCAGCAGCCGCTTAGCGGGGGGGCAAAATGAGCAGTTCTTC
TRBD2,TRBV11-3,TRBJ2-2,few,CATRTSGNTGELFF,TGTGCCACCCGGACTAGCGGGAACACCGGGGAGCTGTTTTTT
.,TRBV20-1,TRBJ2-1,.,CSASSGISYNEQFF,TGCAGTGCTAGTTCCGGGATCTCCTACAATGAGCAGTTCTTC
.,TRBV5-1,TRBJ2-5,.,CASSVSGATQETQYF,TGCGCCAGCAGTGTATCGGGGGCGACCCAAGAGACCCAGTACTTC
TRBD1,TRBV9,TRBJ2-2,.,CASSFGQGRTGELFF,TGTGCCAGCAGCTTCGGACAGGGGAGAACCGGGGAGCTGTTTTTT
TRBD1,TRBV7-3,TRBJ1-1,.,CASSPSAGDRVLRMNTEAFF,TGTGCCAGCAGCCCCTCGGCGGGGGACAGGGTTTTGCGGATGAACACTGAAGCTTTCTTT
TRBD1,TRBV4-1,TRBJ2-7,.,CASSLTPWDRVAQEQYF,TGCGCCAGCAGCCTAACACCTTGGGACAGGGTGGCGCAAGAGCAGTACTTC
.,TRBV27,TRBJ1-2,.,CASSLSRGGLDTF,TGTGCCAGCAGTTTAAGTCGTGGGGGGCTGGACACCTTC
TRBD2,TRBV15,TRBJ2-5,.,CATSPPGGQETQYF,TGTGCCACCAGCCCCCCGGGGGGCCAAGAGACCCAGTACTTC
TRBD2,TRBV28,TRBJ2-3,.,CASSLRGRAETQYF,TGTGCCAGCAGTTTACGAGGGAGGGCGGAGACGCAGTATTTT
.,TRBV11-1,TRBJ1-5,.,CASSRGALQPQHF,TGTGCCAGCAGCCGGGGGGCATTACAGCCCCAGCATTTT
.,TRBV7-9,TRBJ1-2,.,CASSNRVGSYGYTF,TGTGCCAGCTCCAACAGGGTGGGAAGCTATGGCTACACCTTC
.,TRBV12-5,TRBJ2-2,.,CASGLGGGELFF,TGTGCTAGTGGCTTAGGGGGCGGGGAGCTGTTTTTT
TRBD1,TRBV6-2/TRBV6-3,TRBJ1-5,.,CASRPGGNQPQHF,TGTGCCAGCAGGCCAGGGGGGAATCAGCCCCAGCATTTT
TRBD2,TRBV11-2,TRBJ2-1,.,CASSRTSGRSNEQFF,TGTGCCAGCAGCCGAACTAGCGGGAGGAGCAATGAGCAGTTCTTC
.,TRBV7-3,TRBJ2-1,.,CASSLTARAYDEQFF,TGTGCCAGCAGCTTAACAGCGCGGGCGTATGACGAGCAGTTCTTC
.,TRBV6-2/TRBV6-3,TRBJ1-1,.,CASSFSERTEAFF,TGTGCCAGCAGTTTCTCCGAAAGGACTGAAGCTTTCTTT
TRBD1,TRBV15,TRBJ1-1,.,CATNDRGPLATEAFF,TGTGCCACCAATGACAGGGGGCCGCTAGCCACTGAAGCTTTCTTT
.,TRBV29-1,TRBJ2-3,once,CSPGSDTQYF,TGCAGCCCGGGGAGTGATACGCAGTATTTT
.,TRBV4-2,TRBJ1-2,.,CASSQGTPYGYTF,TGTGCCAGCAGCCAAGGGACACCCTATGGCTACACCTTC
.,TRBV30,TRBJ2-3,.,CAWSVRASELDTQYF,TGTGCCTGGAGTGTACGGGCTTCAGAATTAGATACGCAGTATTTT
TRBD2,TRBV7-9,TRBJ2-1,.,CASSPTSGSHNEQFF,TGTGCCAGCAGCCCGACTAGCGGGAGCCACAATGAGCAGTTCTTC
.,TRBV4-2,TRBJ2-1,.,CASSQELRPEGNEQFF,TGTGCCAGCAGCCAAGAGTTGCGACCCGAGGGCAATGAGCAGTTCTTC
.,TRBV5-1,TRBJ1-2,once,CASSLIQGHGYTF,TGCGCCAGCAGCTTGATCCAGGGCCACGGCTACACCTTC
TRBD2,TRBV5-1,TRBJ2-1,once,CASTPSGLYNEQFF,TGCGCCAGCACCCCTAGCGGCCTATACAATGAGCAGTTCTTC
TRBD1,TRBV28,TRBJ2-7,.,CASSHQDRGLPYEQYF,TGTGCCAGCAGCCATCAGGACAGGGGGCTCCCCTACGAGCAGTACTTC
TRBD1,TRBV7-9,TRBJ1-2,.,CASSLARTGHGYTF,TGTGCCAGCAGCTTAGCGCGGACAGGTCATGGCTACACCTTC
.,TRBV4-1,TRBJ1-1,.,CASSQPGAGTEAFF,TGCGCCAGCAGCCAACCGGGGGCTGGGACTGAAGCTTTCTTT
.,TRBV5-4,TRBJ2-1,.,CASSLGDTREQFF,TGTGCCAGCAGCTTGGGAGACACGAGAGAGCAGTTCTTC
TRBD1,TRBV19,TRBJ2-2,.,CASTKKQGAYGELFF,TGTGCCAGTACCAAGAAACAGGGGGCGTACGGGGAGCTGTTTTTT
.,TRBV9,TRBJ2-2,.,CASSVGLALLTGELFF,TGTGCCAGCAGCGTAGGGCTAGCGTTATTAACCGGGGAGCTGTTTTTT
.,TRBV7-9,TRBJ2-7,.,CASSDRTGTQYF,TGTGCCAGCAGCGACCGAACGGGCACCCAGTACTTC
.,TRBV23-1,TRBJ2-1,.,CASSQCTGPGDEQFF,TGCGCCAGCAGTCAGTGTACAGGGCCTGGCGATGAGCAGTTCTTC
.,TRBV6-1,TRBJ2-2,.,CASSEAVTPPGELFF,TGTGCCAGCAGTGAAGCCGTCACCCCCCCCGGGGAGCTGTTTTTT
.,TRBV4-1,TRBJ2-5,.,CASSQSSLGVQETQYF,TGCGCCAGCAGCCAATCCTCCTTGGGGGTACAAGAGACCCAGTACTTC
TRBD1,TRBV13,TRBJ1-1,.,CASSAQDRAETEAFF,TGTGCCAGCAGCGCACAGGACAGGGCTGAAACTGAAGCTTTCTTT
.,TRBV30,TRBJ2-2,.,CAWSLSGNTGELFF,TGTGCCTGGAGTCTTTCAGGGAACACCGGGGAGCTGTTTTTT
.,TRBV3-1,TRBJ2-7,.,CASSQGRDLASYEQYF,TGTGCCAGCAGCCAAGGGCGGGACCTGGCCTCCTACGAGCAGTACTTC
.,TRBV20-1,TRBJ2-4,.,CSARERVTKNIQYF,TGCAGTGCTAGAGAAAGGGTTACCAAAAACATTCAGTACTTC
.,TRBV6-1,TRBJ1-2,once,CASSEAPGHYGYTF,TGTGCCAGCAGTGAAGCCCCGGGACACTATGGCTACACCTTC
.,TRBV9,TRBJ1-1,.,CASSVAPTGPKNTEAFF,TGTGCCAGCAGCGTAGCCCCGACGGGACCGAAGAACACTGAAGCTTTCTTT
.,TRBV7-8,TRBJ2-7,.,CASSLRTDYEQYF,TGTGCCAGCAGCCTTCGGACCGATTACGAGCAGTACTTC
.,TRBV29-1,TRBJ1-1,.,CSAQGLNTEAFF,TGCAGCGCCCAGGGACTGAACACTGAAGCTTTCTTT
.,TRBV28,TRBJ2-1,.,CASSFRLPWNEQFF,TGTGCCAGCAGTTTCAGACTCCCCTGGAATGAGCAGTTCTTC
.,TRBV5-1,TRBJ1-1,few,CASSLGQVNTEAFF,TGTGCCAGCAGTTTAGGGCAGGTGAACACTGAAGCTTTCTTT
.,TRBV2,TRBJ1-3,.,CASSEQVKGNTIYF,TGTGCCAGCAGTGAACAGGTGAAGGGAAACACCATATATTTT
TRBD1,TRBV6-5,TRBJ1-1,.,CASSPLGQITEAFF,TGTGCCAGCAGTCCATTGGGACAGATCACTGAAGCTTTCTTT
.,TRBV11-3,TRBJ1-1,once,CASSLPAAEAFF,TGTGCCAGCAGCCTCCCGGCGGCTGAAGCTTTCTTT
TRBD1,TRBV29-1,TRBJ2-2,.,CSVDDREIPGELFF,TGCAGCGTTGACGACAGGGAAATCCCCGGGGAGCTGTTTTTT
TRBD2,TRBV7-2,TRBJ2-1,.,CASSLRLAGTSYNEQFF,TGTGCCAGCAGCCTGCGACTAGCGGGGACCTCCTACAATGAGCAGTTCTTC
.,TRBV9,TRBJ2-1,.,CASSVGIQKSSYNEQFF,TGTGCCAGCAGCGTAGGTATCCAGAAGAGCTCCTACAATGAGCAGTTCTTC
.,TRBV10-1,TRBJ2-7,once,CASSVSDAREQYF,TGCGCCAGCAGCGTATCGGACGCCCGCGAGCAGTACTTC
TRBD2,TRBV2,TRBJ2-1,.,CASRGLAGVDEQFF,TGTGCCAGCAGGGGACTAGCGGGAGTAGATGAGCAGTTCTTC
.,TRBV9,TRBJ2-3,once,CASSGRQGGELADTQYF,TGTGCCAGCAGCGGCAGACAGGGAGGGGAGTTGGCAGATACGCAGTATTTT
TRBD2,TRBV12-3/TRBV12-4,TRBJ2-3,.,CASSPLKRGAQYF,TGTGCCAGCAGCCCCTTAAAGCGGGGTGCGCAGTATTTT
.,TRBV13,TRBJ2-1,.,CASSPPPSSYNEQFF,TGTGCCAGCAGTCCGCCCCCTAGCAGCTACAATGAGCAGTTCTTC